This T cell receptor beta chain was obtained from a study of Ad26.COV2.S vaccination and SARS-CoV-2 variants. Points from the study as a whole: The study found higher spike-specific TCR breadth in vaccine than placebo recipients. Placebo and vaccine recipients had non-spike TCR breadth that was similar. A substantial breadth of spike-specific CD8+ and CD4+ T cell responses after vaccination has been reported. Overall T cell responses may have been underestimated by the analyses of TCR breadth and depth.

The treatment: about 20 received Ad26.COV2.S at low or high dose, single or two shots; roughly five received placebo; per-sample allocation not given. The study sampled participants on day 63 after the first vaccine or placebo injection. Turning to this clone: What it recognizes is unknown.

Trimming took 7 bases from V and 10 from J, leaving 17 bases between them. This CDR3 is built from 14 residues. Germline assignment: CDR1 MDHEN and CDR2 SYDVKM. Data came from immunoSEQ multiplex PCR; TCRdb stores just in-frame clones and leaves some out. This table holds around 450,000 clones, roughly 88% found once. The TCR sequence derives from a person between 18 and 60 years old who received the Ad26.COV2.S COVID-19 vaccine or a placebo. Material: peripheral blood, obtained in a trial of Ad26.COV2.S vaccine versus placebo. The chain uses TRBV28 and TRBJ1-6, with D tentatively TRBD1 (6 bases). CDR3 residues: CASIPNRVGSPLHF. The CDR3 DNA reads TGTGCCAGCATTCCCAACAGGGTAGGATCACCCCTCCACTTT.